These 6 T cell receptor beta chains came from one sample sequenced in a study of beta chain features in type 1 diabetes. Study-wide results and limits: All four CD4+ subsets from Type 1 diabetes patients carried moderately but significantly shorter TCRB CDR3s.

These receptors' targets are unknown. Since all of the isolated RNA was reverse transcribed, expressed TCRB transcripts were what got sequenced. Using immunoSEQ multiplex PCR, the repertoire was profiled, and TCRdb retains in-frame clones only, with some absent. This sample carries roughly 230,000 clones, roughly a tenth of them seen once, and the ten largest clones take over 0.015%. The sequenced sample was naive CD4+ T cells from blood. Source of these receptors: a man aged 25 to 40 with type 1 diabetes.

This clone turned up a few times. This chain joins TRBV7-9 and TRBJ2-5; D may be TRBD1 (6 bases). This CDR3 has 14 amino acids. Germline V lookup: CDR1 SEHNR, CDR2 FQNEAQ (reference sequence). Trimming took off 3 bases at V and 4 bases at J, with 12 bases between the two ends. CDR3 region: CASSFDRTGETQYF. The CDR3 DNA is TGTGCCAGCAGCTTTGACAGGACGGGAGAGACCCAGTACTTC.

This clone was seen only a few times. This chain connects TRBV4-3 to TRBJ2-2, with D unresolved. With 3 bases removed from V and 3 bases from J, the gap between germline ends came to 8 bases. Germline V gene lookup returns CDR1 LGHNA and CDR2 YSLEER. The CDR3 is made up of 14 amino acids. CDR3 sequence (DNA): TGCGCCAGCAGCCACGACTTTGACACCGGGGAGCTGTTTTTT. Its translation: CASSHDFDTGELFF.

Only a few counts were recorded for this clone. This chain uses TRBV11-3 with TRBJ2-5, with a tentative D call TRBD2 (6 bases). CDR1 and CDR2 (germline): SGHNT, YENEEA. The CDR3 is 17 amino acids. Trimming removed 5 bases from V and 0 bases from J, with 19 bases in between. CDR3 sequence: CASSPGSGRRYQETQYF. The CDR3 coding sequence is TGTGCCAGCAGCCCGGGATCCGGGAGACGGTACCAAGAGACCCAGTACTTC. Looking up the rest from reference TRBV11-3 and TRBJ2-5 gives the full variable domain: EAGVVQSPRYKIIEKKQPVAFWCNPISGHNTLYWYLQNLGQGPELLIRYENEEAVDDSQLPKDRFSAERLKGVDSTLKIQPAELGDSAVYLCASSPGSGRRYQETQYFGPGTRLLVL.

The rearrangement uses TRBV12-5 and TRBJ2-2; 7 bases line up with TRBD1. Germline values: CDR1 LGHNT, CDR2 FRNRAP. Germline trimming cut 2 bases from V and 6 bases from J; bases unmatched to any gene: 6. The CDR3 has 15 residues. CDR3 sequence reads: CASGLLTGSPGELFF. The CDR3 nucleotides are TGTGCTAGTGGTTTGCTGACAGGGTCCCCCGGGGAGCTGTTTTTT.

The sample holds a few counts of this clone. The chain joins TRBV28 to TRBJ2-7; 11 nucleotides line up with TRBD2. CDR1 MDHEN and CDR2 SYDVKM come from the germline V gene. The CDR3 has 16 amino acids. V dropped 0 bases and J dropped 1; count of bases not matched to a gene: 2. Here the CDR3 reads CASSLWGTSGSYEQYF. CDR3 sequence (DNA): TGTGCCAGCAGTTTATGGGGGACTAGCGGTTCCTACGAGCAGTACTTC.

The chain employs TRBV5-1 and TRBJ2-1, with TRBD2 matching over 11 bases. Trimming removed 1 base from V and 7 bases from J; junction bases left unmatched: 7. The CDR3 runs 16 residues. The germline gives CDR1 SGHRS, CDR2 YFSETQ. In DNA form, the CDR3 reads TGCGCCAGCAGCTTGATGGTAGCGGGGGGGCTGAATGAGCAGTTCTTC. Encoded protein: CASSLMVAGGLNEQFF.